These 31 T cell receptor beta chains share one sample of origin, sequenced in a study of cytomegalovirus exposure and HLA in healthy donors. PCR involved 60 Vbeta and 13 Jbeta primers. Here immunoSEQ multiplex PCR was the method, and the copy in TCRdb shows in-frame clones only, minus some. The sample lists about 140,000 clones, 70% to 80% occurring once. Input material: PBMCs. These receptors all come from a male donor in good health and CMV-seronegative.

The V call is TRBV19, the J call TRBJ1-2, with D maybe TRBD1 (5 bases). Trimming removed 7 bases at V and 6 bases at J, with 18 bases between. The germline gives CDR1 LNHDA, CDR2 SQIVND (reference sequence). This CDR3 has 14 residues. CDR3 loop: CASTVREGLDGYTF. Written as DNA, the CDR3 is TGTGCCAGTACGGTCAGGGAAGGGTTAGATGGCTACACCTTC.

This clone occurred a few times. CDR3 DNA sequence: TGTGCCACCGCGGGACAGCCGAACACTGAAGCTTTCTTT. Amino acid sequence: CATAGQPNTEAFF. V gene TRBV5-4 combines with J gene TRBJ1-1, with 7 bases aligning to TRBD1. This CDR3 contains 13 residues. With 9 bases clipped from V and 1 base from J, the junction kept 6 bases outside the gene matches. CDR1 SGHNT and CDR2 YYREEE come from the germline V gene (reference sequence).

This clone was detected only once. The chain recombines TRBV27 with TRBJ2-2; TRBD2 matches 9 bases. Losses at the gene ends were 6 bases for V and 0 bases for J; bases not matched to a gene: 14. Germline V gives CDR1 MNHEY, CDR2 SMNVEV (reference sequence). The CDR3 covers 19 residues. Here the CDR3 DNA reads TGTGCCAGCAGCCCCGCACTAAGCGGGGGGCTCGCGAACACCGGGGAGCTGTTTTTT. Translating gives CASSPALSGGLANTGELFF.

The V call is TRBV5-4, the J call TRBJ2-5; 7 bases agree with TRBD2. CDR1 and CDR2 from the germline V gene are SGHNT and YYREEE (reference sequence). V dropped 3 bases and J dropped 5; count of bases not matched to a gene: 10. CDR3 length: 15 amino acids. CDR3 amino acids: CASSSGSEGGETQYF. CDR3 nucleotide sequence: TGTGCCAGCAGCTCCGGGTCGGAGGGAGGGGAGACCCAGTACTTC.

The chain joins TRBV2 to TRBJ1-6, with D unresolved. V lost 2 bases to trimming and J lost 9 bases, with 14 bases between them. Germline CDR1 is SNHLY and CDR2 is FYNNEI. The CDR3 has 15 residues. The CDR3 coding sequence is TGTGCCAGCAGTGAATGGGCCTCCCGGGGTTCACCCCTCCACTTT. It codes for CASSEWASRGSPLHF.

The V and J genes are TRBV27 and TRBJ1-6, with 7 bases matching TRBD1. J was trimmed by 7 bases and V by 5 bases; bases with no gene match: 8. This CDR3 contains 15 residues. Germline V lookup: CDR1 MNHEY, CDR2 SMNVEV (reference sequence). The CDR3, as DNA: TGTGCCAGCAGTCTCCACGCCAGGGGGAATTCACCCCTCCACTTT. This gives the protein CASSLHARGNSPLHF.

This chain connects TRBV20-1 to TRBJ1-6, with a weak D call TRBD1 (5 bases). Germline assignment: CDR1 DFQATT and CDR2 SNEGSKA (reference sequence). The V and J ends lost 5 bases and 15 bases respectively, with 14 bases between them. This CDR3 spans 11 amino acids. For the CDR3, the DNA is TGCAGTGCTTCCGGCCCCGGGGGCCTCCACTTT. Amino acid sequence: CSASGPGGLHF.

This chain connects TRBV9 to TRBJ1-2; D remains unclear. From germline, CDR1 is SGDLS and CDR2 YYNGEE. The CDR3 is 15 amino acids. V shed 1 base and J shed 6 bases, with 16 bases lying between them. CDR3 loop: CASSVSGRIDDGYTF. For the CDR3, the DNA is TGTGCCAGCAGCGTATCAGGTCGGATTGACGATGGCTACACCTTC.

J is TRBJ2-7 and V is TRBV7-2; D is undetermined. The CDR3 runs 14 residues. Germline V lookup: CDR1 SGHTA, CDR2 FQGNSA. V lost 1 base to trimming and J lost 0 bases, with 7 bases between them. The CDR3 loop is CASSLDRSSYEQYF. The DNA for the CDR3 is TGTGCCAGCAGCTTAGACCGGAGCTCCTACGAGCAGTACTTC.

The chain joins TRBV6-5 to TRBJ1-1; perhaps TRBD1 as D (5 bases). Trimming removed 4 bases from V and 0 bases from J, with 9 bases in between. The CDR3 is 14 residues long. Germline CDR1 reads MNHEY; CDR2 reads SVGAGI. The CDR3 DNA follows: TGTGCCAGCAGTTCGGAGACAGTGAACACTGAAGCTTTCTTT. Amino acids: CASSSETVNTEAFF.

The chain combines TRBV7-2 with TRBJ2-7; D call uncertain. The CDR3 has 14 amino acids. Between the trimmed V and J ends, which lost 5 bases and 2 bases, there was a span of 13 bases. Germline loops: CDR1 SGHTA, CDR2 FQGNSA. The CDR3 nucleotides are TGTGCCAGCAGCGTTCGGTCTAAACCCTACGAGCAGTACTTC. Protein: CASSVRSKPYEQYF.

This clone was counted once. V usage is TRBV7-2 and J usage is TRBJ1-5, with 9 positions matching TRBD1. Germline V gene sequence: CDR1 SGHTA, CDR2 FQGNSA. The junction had 3 bases not matched to a gene; V was cut back by 2 bases and J by 4 bases. This CDR3 is 15 amino acids long. The CDR3 loop is CASSLSDRGNQPQHF. CDR3 DNA: TGTGCCAGCAGCTTATCAGACAGGGGGAATCAGCCCCAGCATTTT. Based on the CDR3 plus reference TRBV7-2 and TRBJ1-5, the full variable domain is GAGVSQSPSNKVTEKGKDVELRCDPISGHTALYWYRQSLGQGLEFLIYFQGNSAPDKSGLPSDRFSAERTGGSVSTLTIQRTQQEDSAVYLCASSLSDRGNQPQHFGDGTRLSIL.

This sequence joins TRBV5-6 and TRBJ1-2, with TRBD1 identical over 8 bases. CDR3 size: 16 residues. With V trimmed by 5 bases and J by 4 bases, 13 bases remained unmatched. Looked up from germline, CDR1 is SGHDT and CDR2 is YYEEEE. The CDR3 nucleotides are TGTGCCAGCAGGATCCTGGACAGGGACTATGGCTATGGCTACACCTTC. This translates into CASRILDRDYGYGYTF.

This chain uses TRBV7-2 with TRBJ1-1, with D perhaps TRBD1 (5 bases). This CDR3 has 15 residues. V was pared by 1 base and J by 4 bases, with 13 bases between. Germline CDR1 and CDR2: SGHTA and FQGNSA. The CDR3 DNA follows: TGTGCCAGCAGCTTAGGAGCAGGGCCAGGCACTGAAGCTTTCTTT. The encoded protein is CASSLGAGPGTEAFF.

This clone was counted a few times. V usage is TRBV5-4 and J usage is TRBJ2-3, with D possibly being TRBD2 (5 bases). This CDR3 is built from 14 residues. V lost 4 bases, J lost 3 bases, and 12 bases lay in between. Germline V CDR1 and CDR2: SGHNT, YYREEE (reference sequence). The CDR3, as DNA: TGTGCCAGCAGCCCGCGATCGGGGACAGATACGCAGTATTTT. Encoded protein: CASSPRSGTDTQYF.

J is TRBJ1-4 and V is TRBV7-8; D call uncertain. Germline-derived CDR1 and CDR2 are SGHVS and FQNEAQ. This CDR3 is 17 amino acids long. V was clipped by 0 bases and J by 0 bases, with 11 bases between them. Here the CDR3 reads CASSLAAQMATNEKLFF. CDR3 nucleotide sequence: TGTGCCAGCAGCTTAGCGGCACAGATGGCAACTAATGAAAAACTGTTTTTT.

The chain employs TRBV10-3 and TRBJ2-2, with a tentative D call TRBD1 (6 bases). Germline V gene sequence: CDR1 ENHRY, CDR2 SYGVKD. The CDR3 runs to 15 residues. V shed 6 bases and J shed 3 bases, with 14 bases lying between them. CDR3 residues: CAIRGEQGYTGELFF. In DNA form, the CDR3 reads TGTGCCATCAGGGGAGAGCAGGGGTACACCGGGGAGCTGTTTTTT.

The chain recombines TRBV7-2 with TRBJ1-1, with no clear D. Trimming stripped 7 bases from V and 3 bases from J, with 12 bases between. The V gene's germline CDR1 is SGHTA and CDR2 FQGNSA. The length of the CDR3 is 13 residues. The CDR3 DNA reads TGTGCCAGCATGAGGGCAGACCACACTGAAGCTTTCTTT. Translation gives CASMRADHTEAFF. Looking up the rest from reference TRBV7-2 and TRBJ1-1 gives the full variable domain: GAGVSQSPSNKVTEKGKDVELRCDPISGHTALYWYRQSLGQGLEFLIYFQGNSAPDKSGLPSDRFSAERTGGSVSTLTIQRTQQEDSAVYLCASMRADHTEAFFGQGTRLTVV.

This clone was counted between two and nine times. This sequence joins TRBV19 and TRBJ2-5; D gene unclear. Between the trimmed V and J ends, which lost 5 bases and 2 bases, there was a span of 12 bases. The germline CDR1 and CDR2 sequences are LNHDA and SQIVND (reference sequence). This CDR3 has 14 amino acids. Written as DNA, the CDR3 is TGTGCCAGTAGTCCTACAGTGTCTCAAGAGACCCAGTACTTC. Protein sequence: CASSPTVSQETQYF.

The V gene is TRBV29-1, the J gene TRBJ2-7; tentative D call: TRBD1 (6 bases). Germline lookup yields CDR1 SQVTM and CDR2 ANQGSEA. V lost 1 base and J 5 bases, leaving 9 bases between the germline ends. The CDR3 has 12 residues. CDR3 sequence: CSVEGQVDEQYF. The CDR3 DNA reads TGCAGCGTTGAAGGACAGGTGGACGAGCAGTACTTC.

CDR3 sequence reads: CASSRSPGGYGYTF. The CDR3, as DNA: TGTGCCAGCAGCCGGTCCCCGGGAGGCTATGGCTACACCTTC. The V gene is TRBV5-6, the J gene TRBJ1-2; D remains ambiguous. The CDR3 covers 14 residues. The germline V gene has CDR1 SGHDT and CDR2 YYEEEE. V was cut by 4 bases and J by 4 bases, with 14 bases left in between. Full variable domain (outside the CDR3, taken from reference TRBV5-6 and TRBJ1-2): DAGVTQSPTHLIKTRGQQVTLRCSPKSGHDTVSWYQQALGQGPQFIFQYYEEEERQRGNFPDRFSGHQFPNYSSELNVNALLLGDSALYLCASSRSPGGYGYTFGSGTRLTVV.

Only one count was recorded for this clone. The rearrangement joins TRBV6-1 to TRBJ1-1, with D possibly matching TRBD1 (6 bases). Germline assignment: CDR1 MNHNS and CDR2 SASEGT. With 7 bases removed from V and 0 bases from J, the gap between germline ends came to 9 bases. CDR3 length: 13 residues. The CDR3 sequence is CASTGQLNTEAFF. Here the CDR3 DNA reads TGTGCCAGCACCGGACAGTTGAACACTGAAGCTTTCTTT.

The CDR3 nucleotides are TGTGCCAGTAAACGACATGATGGTGGGAATGAGCAGTTCTTC. It translates to CASKRHDGGNEQFF. V and J are TRBV27 and TRBJ2-1; D is undetermined. This CDR3 contains 14 residues. Trimming pared 9 bases from V and 7 bases from J, leaving 19 bases between. Looked up from germline, CDR1 is MNHEY and CDR2 is SMNVEV (reference sequence).

The chain is built from TRBV5-1 and TRBJ1-2, with TRBD1 as a possible D gene (6 bases). Germline loops: CDR1 SGHRS, CDR2 YFSETQ. CDR3 length: 15 amino acids. Deletions cut 7 bases from V and 2 bases from J, with 18 bases between. For the CDR3, the DNA is TGCGCCAGCGCCATCCTAGGGGGTAACAACTATGGCTACACCTTC. It translates to CASAILGGNNYGYTF.

This chain connects TRBV5-6 to TRBJ2-3; TRBD1 matches 11 bases. The CDR3 totals 17 residues. V gave up 1 base and J gave up 1 base; unmatched junction bases: 5. Germline V gives CDR1 SGHDT, CDR2 YYEEEE. CDR3: CASSLWRDRGGTDTQYF. CDR3 nucleotide sequence: TGTGCCAGCAGCTTGTGGCGGGACAGGGGGGGCACAGATACGCAGTATTTT.

The chain couples TRBV7-2 to TRBJ2-7; 8 bases align to TRBD2. With 2 bases clipped from V and 1 base from J, the junction kept 4 bases outside the gene matches. Germline CDR1 SGHTA, CDR2 FQGNSA. The CDR3 spans 15 residues. The CDR3 sequence is CASSLSGGGSYEQYF. The DNA of the CDR3 is TGTGCCAGCAGCTTATCCGGGGGGGGTTCCTACGAGCAGTACTTC.

This chain uses TRBV11-1 with TRBJ1-4; 8 nucleotides agree with TRBD1. Per the germline V gene, CDR1 is SGHAT and CDR2 is FQDESV (reference sequence). Trimming removed 5 bases from V and 2 bases from J; junction bases left unmatched: 4. This CDR3 has 15 residues. The CDR3 DNA reads TGTGCCAGCAGCCCCCAGGGGGCCACTAATGAAAAACTGTTTTTT. Its translation is CASSPQGATNEKLFF.

The chain uses TRBV28 and TRBJ1-1, with unresolved D. Between the trimmed V and J ends, which lost 6 bases and 4 bases, there was a span of 15 bases. The CDR3 length is 14 residues. The germline V gene encodes CDR1 MDHEN and CDR2 SYDVKM. CDR3 protein: CASSTDPPGTEAFF. The CDR3 region has the DNA TGTGCCAGCAGCACTGACCCGCCGGGCACTGAAGCTTTCTTT.

This clone was picked up a small number of times. The chain employs TRBV7-2 and TRBJ2-5; the D is unclear. The CDR3 spans 12 residues. The germline V gene has CDR1 SGHTA and CDR2 FQGNSA. Deletions cut 2 bases from V and 4 bases from J, with 5 bases between. This chain's CDR3 is CASSLSGETQYF. The CDR3 nucleotides read TGTGCCAGCAGCTTATCCGGAGAGACCCAGTACTTC.

The chain couples TRBV28 to TRBJ1-2, with unresolved D. V shed 7 bases and J shed 2 bases, with 14 bases lying between them. The germline V gene has CDR1 MDHEN and CDR2 SYDVKM. The CDR3 extends over 14 amino acids. The CDR3 nucleotides read TGTGCCAGCACCCCGCGGGCAAACAACTATGGCTACACCTTC. Its translation: CASTPRANNYGYTF.

The chain employs TRBV27 and TRBJ2-1; 11 bases are a match to TRBD2. Germline trimming cut 5 bases from V and 7 bases from J; bases unmatched to any gene: 10. The CDR3 loop spans 16 amino acids. Germline lookup yields CDR1 MNHEY and CDR2 SMNVEV (reference sequence). CDR3: CASSPWGTSGTNEQFF. CDR3 coding DNA: TGTGCCAGCAGTCCCTGGGGGACTAGCGGCACGAATGAGCAGTTCTTC.